This T cell receptor beta chain derives from a study of CD8 T cells in Susac syndrome. The RNA input was about 0.5 to 1 ug, and it was reverse transcribed with random hexamers. Using its own MiXCR run on the immunoSEQ multiplex PCR reads, TCRdb lists one record per CDR3 protein. The profile shows 130,000 or so distinct CDR3 sequences, approximately 96% of them singletons. TEMRA cells were FACS-enriched, while CD8+ and CD4+ T cells were negatively isolated. Germline V gene sequence: CDR1 LGHDT, CDR2 YNNKEL (reference sequence). Trimming removed 4 bases at V and 7 bases at J, with 19 bases between. This CDR3 region has 15 residues.

The sequence came from a human donor with multiple sclerosis. J is TRBJ2-5 and V is TRBV3-1; D is undetermined. The sequenced sample consisted of CD4+ T cells from PBMCs. DNA for the CDR3: TGTGCCAGCAGCCCCCCGGACCACCTTGAAAGGACCCAGTACTTC. Protein: CASSPPDHLERTQYF.